This TCR beta chain came from a study of tumor-infiltrating lymphocytes in primary liver carcinoma. Study outcomes and limitations: Because the samples were bulk unsorted, the study did not compare CD4+ and CD8+ repertoires.

The germline V gene encodes CDR1 SEHNR and CDR2 FQNEAQ (reference sequence). The CDR3 has 14 residues. V lost 11 bases to trimming and J lost 3 bases, with 18 bases between them. With respect to this clonotype: Antigen unknown.

The template, approximately 500 ng total RNA, yielded TCR beta cDNA made with a constant-region primer. Construction of TCR beta libraries relied on three successive nested multiplex PCR rounds employing slightly modified ARM-PCR. Investigators reported that the first two PCR rounds, at 10 cycles each, used TRBV1-TRBV30 forward primers with a C-beta reverse primer. A single record per CDR3 protein comes from TCRdb applying MiXCR to the multiplex PCR reads. The profile shows about 320,000 distinct CDR3 sequences, around three fifths of them singletons. Germline DNA was also extracted, and blood RNA derived from unsorted whole blood. Chronic HBV infection, which was untreated, was present in the patients.

The sequenced sample consisted of peripheral blood. The chain links TRBV7-9 to TRBJ2-3, with D maybe TRBD2 (6 bases). The sequence was collected from a woman in her thirties with primary liver carcinoma and hepatitis B virus infection. CDR3 loop: CACVEGVTTDTQYF. The CDR3 DNA is TGTGCCTGTGTGGAGGGAGTTACGACAGATACGCAGTATTTT.